These 11 T cell receptor beta chains share one sample of origin, sequenced in a study of OX40 agonist ivuxolimab in advanced cancers. Some clones are missing from TCRdb's copy, which holds only in-frame ones; the method was immunoSEQ multiplex PCR. The sample contains roughly 90,000 clones, approximately 89% of which appear only once. The source material was CD4+ or CD8+ T cells sorted from blood, sampled in a trial of the OX40 agonist ivuxolimab. These receptors were obtained from an adult with an advanced solid tumor such as melanoma, head and neck, liver or kidney cancer.

The gene calls are TRBV19 and TRBJ1-5, with D possibly matching TRBD1 (5 bases). The CDR3 is 14 amino acids. Between the trimmed V and J ends, which lost 2 bases and 0 bases, there was a span of 5 bases. Germline CDR1 is LNHDA and CDR2 is SQIVND (reference sequence). The CDR3 spells CASSIRGSNQPQHF. CDR3 nucleotide sequence: TGTGCCAGTAGTATAAGGGGTAGCAATCAGCCCCAGCATTTT.

In the case of this clone: Other DNA sequences in this specimen translate into the identical CDR3. This rearrangement joins TRBV6-6 to TRBJ1-1, with D tentatively TRBD1 (6 bases). The CDR3 loop spans 13 amino acids. In germline, CDR1 is MNHNY, CDR2 SVGAGI (reference sequence). V shed 8 bases and J shed 1 base, with 11 bases lying between them. The CDR3 sequence: CASRRGPNTEAFF. The CDR3 DNA is TGTGCCAGCCGCAGGGGACCGAACACTGAAGCTTTCTTT.

The chain is built from TRBV7-3 and TRBJ2-1, with D hard to call. This CDR3 region has 11 residues. Germline CDR1 reads SGHTA; CDR2 reads FQGTGA. Trimming removed 5 bases at V and 4 bases at J, with 3 bases between. CDR3 loop: CASSIYNEQFF. CDR3 DNA sequence: TGTGCCAGCAGCATATACAATGAGCAGTTCTTC.

V gene TRBV2 combines with J gene TRBJ2-2, with 9 positions matching TRBD1. Germline values: CDR1 SNHLY, CDR2 FYNNEI. V gave up 8 bases and J gave up 7 bases; unmatched junction bases: 8. This CDR3 has 14 amino acids. This chain's CDR3 is CASRRDREIGELFF. As DNA, the CDR3 is TGTGCCAGCCGTCGGGACAGGGAGATCGGGGAGCTGTTTTTT.

CDR3 residues: CASSMGQGAEETQYF. In DNA form, the CDR3 reads TGCGCCAGCAGCATGGGACAGGGGGCCGAGGAGACCCAGTACTTC. The rearrangement joins TRBV5-1 to TRBJ2-5; the match to TRBD1 covers 12 bases. The CDR3 is 15 residues long. Germline V gene sequence: CDR1 SGHRS, CDR2 YFSETQ. Losses at the gene ends were 4 bases for V and 5 bases for J; bases not matched to a gene: 6.

This chain links TRBV9 with TRBJ1-1; the D is unclear. V lost 3 bases and J 3 bases, leaving 27 bases between the germline ends. Germline V gene sequence: CDR1 SGDLS, CDR2 YYNGEE. This CDR3 has 19 residues. CDR3 in DNA: TGTGCCAGCAGCGCCACGGGAGAGGACGGCCGGGGTTGGCACACTGAAGCTTTCTTT. It yields the protein CASSATGEDGRGWHTEAFF. Supplemented by reference TRBV9 and TRBJ1-1, the full variable domain reads DSGVTQTPKHLITATGQRVTLRCSPRSGDLSVYWYQQSLDQGLQFLIQYYNGEERAKGNILERFSAQQFPDLHSELNLSSLELGDSALYFCASSATGEDGRGWHTEAFFGQGTRLTVV.

The V gene is TRBV5-5, the J gene TRBJ2-7; D is unresolved. Germline assignment: CDR1 SGHKS and CDR2 YYEKEE (reference sequence). Trimming took off 4 bases at V and 7 bases at J, with 12 bases between the two ends. The CDR3 covers 12 residues. The CDR3 sequence is CASSRVGWEQYV. The CDR3 region has the DNA TGTGCCAGCAGCCGGGTGGGGTGGGAGCAGTACGTC.

The V gene is TRBV19, the J gene TRBJ1-5, with 9 nucleotides matching TRBD1. The germline V gene encodes CDR1 LNHDA and CDR2 SQIVND (reference sequence). V gave up 9 bases and J gave up 2 bases; unmatched junction bases: 8. The CDR3 covers 15 residues. The CDR3 reads CASRQGVPGNQPQHF. The CDR3 DNA reads as TGTGCCAGCAGACAGGGGGTTCCGGGCAATCAGCCCCAGCATTTT.

The genes are TRBV28 and TRBJ1-1; D call uncertain. The ends were cut back, 6 bases at V and 5 bases at J, with 10 bases in the middle. The CDR3 extends over 12 amino acids. Germline V lookup: CDR1 MDHEN, CDR2 SYDVKM. CDR3 protein: CASSYSGTEAFF. The CDR3 DNA reads as TGTGCCAGCAGCTATAGTGGAACTGAAGCTTTCTTT.

CDR3: CASSRRDRGTYEQYF. The DNA for the CDR3 is TGTGCCAGCAGCCGCCGGGACAGGGGAACCTACGAGCAGTACTTC. The rearrangement joins TRBV2 to TRBJ2-7; 10 nucleotides agree with TRBD1. Per germline, CDR1 SNHLY and CDR2 FYNNEI. V was pared by 6 bases and J by 2 bases, with 7 bases of the junction left unmatched. The CDR3 is 15 residues long.

V gene TRBV2 combines with J gene TRBJ1-4, with no clear D. Trimming stripped 5 bases from V and 4 bases from J, with 20 bases between. CDR1 SNHLY and CDR2 FYNNEI come from the germline V gene. The CDR3 is made up of 17 amino acids. Here the CDR3 DNA reads TGTGCCAGCAGTACCGGCAGGCGGCAGAGTGGTAATGAAAAACTGTTTTTT. As protein: CASSTGRRQSGNEKLFF.